This is a list of T cell receptor beta chains from one sample in a study of blood T cell repertoires in COVID-19. Clones were read by immunoSEQ multiplex PCR, and TCRdb kept only the in-frame ones, dropping some. The data show under 200,000 clones, 88% seen once. Sequenced input: peripheral blood. All receptors derive from a man in his forties with active or convalescent COVID-19. The CDR3 runs from the conserved cysteine through the conserved F or W. The D gene is left open where the match is weak. Only part of the rows carry a size: once, few, many, or a class if the clone is expanded.

v_gene	d_gene	j_gene	abundance	CDR3nt	CDR3aa
TRBV11-2	TRBD1	TRBJ2-1	few	TGTGCCAGCAGCTGGTGGGGACCTTTGGGGACAGGGGTTATGAATGAGCAGTTCTTC	CASSWWGPLGTGVMNEQFF
TRBV7-8	.	TRBJ1-6	once	TGTGCCAGCAAACCGGCAGGCAGGGCAAGTAATTCACCCCTCCACTTT	CASKPAGRASNSPLHF
TRBV18	.	TRBJ1-1	.	TGTGCCAGCTCAGCGCGACAGGTTGTGATTGCTGAAGCTTTCTTT	CASSARQVVIAEAFF
TRBV3-1/TRBV3-2	.	TRBJ1-3	.	TGTGCCAGCCGGGGGGGGCCAGGAAACACCATATATTTT	CASRGGPGNTIYF
TRBV6-1	.	TRBJ2-5	.	TGTGCCAGCAGTGAAATGATCGGCAGGGCAGAGACCCAGTACTTC	CASSEMIGRAETQYF
TRBV28	.	TRBJ1-5	.	TGTGCCAGCAGTTTAAATCGACAGGTTAGCAATCAGCCCCAGCATTTT	CASSLNRQVSNQPQHF
TRBV5-1	TRBD1	TRBJ1-2	few	TGCGCCAGCAGCTTACCGGGACAGGGGGCGCAGGGCTACACCTTC	CASSLPGQGAQGYTF
TRBV6-5	TRBD2	TRBJ2-1	.	TGTGCCAGCAGTTCAAAGCGGGGGATCAACTACAATGAGCAGTTCTTC	CASSSKRGINYNEQFF
TRBV5-1	.	TRBJ2-1	.	TGCGCCAGCATGGAGCTAGCTGACGCCTACAATGAGCAGTTCTTC	CASMELADAYNEQFF
TRBV5-1	TRBD1	TRBJ2-7	.	TGCGCCAGCAGCTTGGAGGGACAGGGTGACGAGCAGTACTTC	CASSLEGQGDEQYF
TRBV11-3	.	TRBJ2-7	once	TGTGCCAGCAGCTTAGATCTTAAAGAGCAGTACTTC	CASSLDLKEQYF
TRBV28	TRBD1	TRBJ2-2	few	TGTGCCAGCAGTGACAGGGGGCTGGCCGGGGAGCTGTTTTTT	CASSDRGLAGELFF
TRBV18	TRBD1	TRBJ2-1	.	TGTGCCAGCTCACCCACCCGGGACAGGGGATACAATGAGCAGTTCTTC	CASSPTRDRGYNEQFF
TRBV2	.	TRBJ2-7	.	TGTGCCAGCAGCGCCCAACAGGGAAGCGAGCAGTACTTC	CASSAQQGSEQYF
TRBV9	.	TRBJ2-1	.	TGTGCCAGCAGCGTACACAATAACTACAATGAGCAGTTCTTC	CASSVHNNYNEQFF
TRBV6-1	TRBD2	TRBJ2-7	.	TGTGCCAGCAGTGAAGCCCTATTCAGTAGCGGGGCCTTTGGGATCCTCGACGAGCAGTACTTC	CASSEALFSSGAFGILDEQYF
TRBV5-4	.	TRBJ2-5	.	TGTGCCAGCAGCTTCGGGGAGACCCAGTACTTC	CASSFGETQYF
TRBV14	.	TRBJ1-1	.	TGTGCCAGCAGCCAAGATCAGGGGCTTTGGGACACTGAAGCTTTCTTT	CASSQDQGLWDTEAFF
TRBV2	.	TRBJ2-2	.	TGTGCCAGCAGCCTTAAAACCGGGGAGCTGTTTTTT	CASSLKTGELFF
TRBV27	.	TRBJ1-2	few	TGTGCCAGCAGTTTATCGAGGGGGGGGTCGGATGGCTACACCTTC	CASSLSRGGSDGYTF
TRBV15	TRBD2	TRBJ2-7	.	TGTGCCACCAGCAGAGAACGCGGGGGCTACGAGCAGTACTTC	CATSRERGGYEQYF
TRBV6-5	.	TRBJ1-2	.	TGTGCCAGCAGTTACTCGAGGGGGGGCGTCTATGGCTACACCTTC	CASSYSRGGVYGYTF
TRBV7-9	.	TRBJ1-5	.	TGTGCCAGCAGTTATGGTGGCCCCCTCGGTACAGGTCAGCCCCAGCATTTT	CASSYGGPLGTGQPQHF
TRBV9	.	TRBJ1-6	.	TGTGCCAGCAGCACGAAGATAGGGGGTGCGAAAAATTCACCCCTCCACTTT	CASSTKIGGAKNSPLHF
TRBV6-4	TRBD1	TRBJ1-5	.	TGTGCCAGCAGTGACTCGACAGGGCGAGGTCAGCCCCAGCATTTT	CASSDSTGRGQPQHF
TRBV12-3/TRBV12-4	.	TRBJ1-6	few	TGTGCCAGCAGTTTGGGGGGTAATTCACCCCTCCACTTT	CASSLGGNSPLHF
TRBV15	TRBD1	TRBJ2-1	.	TGTGCCACCAGCAGAGCCGACAGGGGCAATGAGCAGTTCTTC	CATSRADRGNEQFF
TRBV4-1	TRBD1	TRBJ2-7	.	TGCGCCAGCAGCCAAGTCCGGGACAGGGGGCCCCGCGAGCAGTACTTC	CASSQVRDRGPREQYF
TRBV9	TRBD2	TRBJ2-1	.	TGTGCCAGCAGCGTAGCTACTATTGGGACTAGCCCCACTGAGCAGTTCTTC	CASSVATIGTSPTEQFF
TRBV4-1	.	TRBJ2-1	.	TGCGCCAGCAGACCCGAGGAGACTAATTCCTACAATGAGCAGTTCTTC	CASRPEETNSYNEQFF
TRBV4-3	.	TRBJ2-6	.	TGCGCCAGCAGCCAAGCCCCGGGGATTGCTGGGGCCAACGTCCTGACTTTC	CASSQAPGIAGANVLTF
TRBV5-1	TRBD1	TRBJ1-1	.	TGCGCCAGCAGCACCCGGGACAGGGGGCTGGGCGCTGAAGCTTTCTTT	CASSTRDRGLGAEAFF